A selection of T cell receptor beta chains follows, all from one sample in a study of identical twins' blood T cells. TCRdb reprocessed the 5' RACE reads via MiXCR and lists one record per CDR3 protein. This table holds 350,000 to 400,000 distinct CDR3 sequences, under 30% found once. Specimen: PBMCs. The receptors derive from a woman aged 18 to 50 in good health. CDR3s include the opening cysteine and the closing phenylalanine or tryptophan. The order of the fields is V gene, clone size, J gene, D gene, CDR3 DNA, CDR3 protein. D genes are given only for firm matches. Size is omitted from some rows. Given values are once, few, many or a class for expanded clones.

TRBV20-1	few	TRBJ2-3	NA	TGCAGTGAGAGCGGTGAATCTACAGATACGCAGTATTTT	CSESGESTDTQYF
TRBV3-1	NA	TRBJ1-4	NA	TGTGCCAGCAGCCCCCGGGCCCCTGAAAAACTGTTTTTT	CASSPRAPEKLFF
TRBV29-1	NA	TRBJ1-1	NA	TGCAGCGTCCCCGGAGTCCCTGAAGCTTTCTTT	CSVPGVPEAFF
TRBV20-1	NA	TRBJ2-3	TRBD2	TGCAGTGCGAACCCTAGCGGGGGCTATACAGATACGCAGTATTTT	CSANPSGGYTDTQYF
TRBV7-3	NA	TRBJ2-1	NA	TGTGCCAGCAGCTTAACGAGGCAGGGCTTGTACAATGAGCAGTTCTTC	CASSLTRQGLYNEQFF
TRBV5-1	NA	TRBJ2-1	NA	TGCGCCAGCAGCATCCGACTAGAAGGCGGGCTTGGGAATGAGCAGTTCTTC	CASSIRLEGGLGNEQFF
TRBV5-1	once	TRBJ2-2	TRBD1	TGCGCCAGCAGCTTGGCTCGGGGACAGACCGGGGAGCTGTTTTTT	CASSLARGQTGELFF
TRBV6-7	NA	TRBJ2-7	TRBD2	TGTGCCAGCAGTTACTTAGCTGAAACGGGAGGGCCGCTTCTCTACGAGCAGTACTTC	CASSYLAETGGPLLYEQYF
TRBV20-1	NA	TRBJ2-3	TRBD1	TGCAGTGCTCACGACAGGGTAGGAGATACGCAGTATTTT	CSAHDRVGDTQYF
TRBV7-2	few	TRBJ1-1	NA	TGTGCCAGCAGCTTAAAAGGAGACACTGAAGCTTTCTTT	CASSLKGDTEAFF
TRBV7-9	few	TRBJ2-3	TRBD2	TGTGCCAGCAGTTTAGCGGGCCTAGATACGCAGTATTTT	CASSLAGLDTQYF
TRBV12-5	NA	TRBJ1-2	TRBD1	TGTGCTAGTGGAACCGGACAGGGGTATGGCTACACCTTC	CASGTGQGYGYTF
TRBV5-4	NA	TRBJ1-2	NA	TGTGCCAGCAGCCGAAGGACAGTAAGATCAGCATATGGCTACACCTTC	CASSRRTVRSAYGYTF
TRBV29-1	many	TRBJ1-2	TRBD1	TGCAGCGTCCCGGGACAGGGGAGCTATGGCTACACCTTC	CSVPGQGSYGYTF
TRBV29-1	once	TRBJ2-7	TRBD1	TGCAGCGTTCTATACAGGGGTACCTACGAGCAGTACTTC	CSVLYRGTYEQYF
TRBV11-2	few	TRBJ2-1	NA	TGTGCCAGCAGCTTTATTCTGGGGGCCGGGGATGAGCAGTTCTTC	CASSFILGAGDEQFF
TRBV6-5	many	TRBJ1-3	NA	TGTGCCAGCAGTTACTCCGGCGGGGGGTCTTCAAACACCATATATTTT	CASSYSGGGSSNTIYF
TRBV18	NA	TRBJ2-3	NA	TGTGCCAGCTCGGGGTATACGCAGTATTTT	CASSGYTQYF
TRBV20-1	NA	TRBJ2-1	NA	TGCAGTGCTTGGGGGATGGAATACAATGAGCAGTTCTTC	CSAWGMEYNEQFF
TRBV12-3/TRBV12-4	few	TRBJ1-5	NA	TGTGCCAGCAGTCCGACCCGAACTTATATCAGCCCCCAGCATTTT	CASSPTRTYISPQHF
TRBV5-1	NA	TRBJ1-1	NA	TGCGCCAGACAGACAGGAAACACTGAAGCTTTCTTT	CARQTGNTEAFF
TRBV29-1	few	TRBJ1-1	NA	TGCAGCGTTGTTTTCGGGTCCACTGAAGCTTTCTTT	CSVVFGSTEAFF
TRBV29-1	NA	TRBJ2-1	NA	TGCAGCGTTGATGTGGGTCGAGAGCAGTTCTTC	CSVDVGREQFF
TRBV12-3/TRBV12-4	few	TRBJ1-4	NA	TGTGCCAGCAGCCCTCAAGTCAATGAAAAACTGTTTTTT	CASSPQVNEKLFF
TRBV6-1	few	TRBJ2-2	NA	TGTGCCAGCAGCGCTCCCATCTCCCCTAACACCGGGGAGCTGTTTTTT	CASSAPISPNTGELFF
TRBV5-1	few	TRBJ2-2	NA	TGCGCCAGCAGCCTCGGACTTTCGAACACCGGGGAGCTGTTTTTT	CASSLGLSNTGELFF
TRBV20-1	few	TRBJ2-1	NA	TGCAGTGCTAGAGTCGGGGGCCCCGGGAATGAGCAGTTCTTC	CSARVGGPGNEQFF
TRBV19	NA	TRBJ2-1	NA	TGTGCCAGTAGTATAAGTGGGGGTGAGCAGTTCTTC	CASSISGGEQFF
TRBV19	few	TRBJ1-1	NA	TGTGCCAGTAGTACAGGAATCCGAGGAACTGAAGCTTTCTTT	CASSTGIRGTEAFF
TRBV15	NA	TRBJ1-5	NA	TGTGCCAACAGCAGAGTTTTCGGGGTGAACGACCTTAATAGCAATCAGCCCCAGCATTTT	CANSRVFGVNDLNSNQPQHF